The next 20 T cell receptor beta chains were all read from a single sample in a study of cytomegalovirus exposure and HLA in healthy donors. PCR primers comprised 60 Vbeta and 13 Jbeta primers. Generated by immunoSEQ multiplex PCR, the TCRdb table keeps only in-frame clones and is missing some. The table includes around 200,000 clones, 70% to 75% detected once. Sequencing was carried out using PBMCs. These receptors were obtained from a man in his thirties or forties in good health and CMV-seropositive.

This clone was picked up a small number of times. The V gene is TRBV10-3, the J gene TRBJ1-4; TRBD1 matches 7 bases. CDR1 and CDR2 from the germline V gene are ENHRY and SYGVKD. The CDR3 contains 12 residues. The V segment lost 4 bases and the J segment 8 bases; nucleotides outside the gene matches: 1. The CDR3 is CAISGDSEKLFF. DNA for the CDR3: TGTGCCATCAGTGGGGACAGCGAAAAACTGTTTTTT.

This clone was observed once. The V call is TRBV10-3, the J call TRBJ2-2; TRBD1 aligns across 9 bases. This CDR3 has 14 amino acids. CDR1 is ENHRY, CDR2 SYGVKD, per germline. The trim removed 5 bases at V and 6 bases at J, leaving 4 bases unmatched. CDR3 sequence: CAISRDRDAGELFF. CDR3 coding DNA: TGTGCCATCAGTCGGGACAGGGACGCCGGGGAGCTGTTTTTT.

This clone was observed a few times. The chain has TRBV4-2 and TRBJ1-2, with D unclear. Germline values: CDR1 LGHNA, CDR2 YNFKEQ. The CDR3 extends over 13 amino acids. V was clipped by 3 bases and J by 2 bases, with 7 bases between them. CDR3 sequence: CASSQGGNYGYTF. The CDR3 DNA reads as TGTGCCAGCAGCCAGGGAGGGAACTATGGCTACACCTTC.

This clone has only one observation. The chain has TRBV27 and TRBJ1-2, with a weak D call TRBD1 (6 bases). The CDR3 loop spans 14 amino acids. Germline V gene sequence: CDR1 MNHEY, CDR2 SMNVEV (reference sequence). Trimming shortened V by 4 bases and J by 8 bases, and 17 bases separated the two germline ends. For the CDR3, the DNA is TGTGCCAGCAGTTCGACGGGGGGCTCGAGGGGCTACACCTTC. Its protein product is CASSSTGGSRGYTF.

The chain combines TRBV9 with TRBJ2-1; 9 nucleotides match TRBD1. J was trimmed by 8 bases and V by 0 bases; bases with no gene match: 6. CDR3 length equals 15 residues. Germline V lookup: CDR1 SGDLS, CDR2 YYNGEE. The CDR3 loop reads CASSVVGTGYYEQFF. CDR3 coding DNA: TGTGCCAGCAGCGTAGTCGGGACAGGGTACTATGAGCAGTTCTTC.

The rearrangement links TRBV6-1 to TRBJ2-5; D unresolved. CDR1 is MNHNS and CDR2 is SASEGT in the germline V gene. V was clipped by 5 bases and J by 1 base, with 11 bases between them. The CDR3 contains 14 residues. CDR3 nucleotide sequence: TGTGCCAGCAGTCCCACCGGGTTCCAAGAGACCCAGTACTTC. It specifies CASSPTGFQETQYF.

The chain is built from TRBV19 and TRBJ2-7; a possible D gene is TRBD2 (6 bases). With 1 base removed from V and 7 bases from J, the gap between germline ends came to 14 bases. Germline lookup yields CDR1 LNHDA and CDR2 SQIVND (reference sequence). The CDR3 has 14 residues. The CDR3 coding sequence is TGTGCCAGTAGTATAGCGGGAGAGGTGAGGGAGCAGTACTTC. Translation gives CASSIAGEVREQYF.

The chain employs TRBV5-6 and TRBJ1-2; tentatively, D is TRBD1 (5 bases). This CDR3 has 14 residues. Trimming took 0 bases from V and 4 from J, leaving 10 bases between them. Germline V CDR1 and CDR2: SGHDT, YYEEEE. The CDR3 coding sequence is TGTGCCAGCAGCTTGGGCAGGGCGGTCTATGGCTACACCTTC. It specifies CASSLGRAVYGYTF.

The chain uses TRBV9 and TRBJ1-2; D perhaps matches TRBD1 (6 bases). Looked up from germline, CDR1 is SGDLS and CDR2 is YYNGEE. V was shortened by 6 bases and J by 0 bases, with 12 bases between the two germline ends. The CDR3 extends over 14 amino acids. DNA of the CDR3: TGTGCCAGCACCGCGGGGGACACTAACTATGGCTACACCTTC. Amino acids: CASTAGDTNYGYTF.

The chain carries TRBV29-1 and TRBJ1-2, with D possibly being TRBD1 (5 bases). Germline CDR1 reads SQVTM; CDR2 reads ANQGSEA. Between the trimmed V and J ends, which lost 5 bases and 2 bases, there was a span of 18 bases. The CDR3 covers 15 residues. CDR3 nucleotide sequence: TGCAGCGTTAACCCAGGAGTACGGGGGAACTATGGCTACACCTTC. Its translation: CSVNPGVRGNYGYTF.

The rearrangement uses TRBV7-6 and TRBJ2-7; 8 bases agree with TRBD2. V lost 4 bases, J lost 3 bases, and 8 bases stayed unmatched. Germline V lookup: CDR1 SGHVS, CDR2 FNYEAQ. This CDR3 spans 15 amino acids. As DNA, the CDR3 is TGTGCCAGCAGCTCTACGGGGGGGCCCTACTACGAGCAGTACTTC. Translated: CASSSTGGPYYEQYF.

This rearrangement joins TRBV6-5 to TRBJ2-7; 9 bases match TRBD1. With 2 bases clipped from V and 4 bases from J, the junction kept 9 bases outside the gene matches. The CDR3 length is 16 residues. In germline, CDR1 is MNHEY, CDR2 SVGAGI. The CDR3 loop is CASSYPGTGRRYEQYF. CDR3 DNA sequence: TGTGCCAGCAGTTACCCTGGGACAGGGAGGAGGTACGAGCAGTACTTC.

The chain couples TRBV14 to TRBJ2-1; unclear D gene. Per germline, CDR1 SGHDN and CDR2 FVKESK. Trimming pared 2 bases from V and 5 bases from J, leaving 13 bases between. The length of the CDR3 is 15 residues. The DNA of the CDR3 is TGTGCCAGCAGCCAAAACACGAACAGCAACAATGAGCAGTTCTTC. This encodes CASSQNTNSNNEQFF.

The J gene is TRBJ2-5, the V gene TRBV18; 9 bases are a match to TRBD2. CDR3 length: 15 amino acids. Germline-derived CDR1 and CDR2 are KGHSH and LQKENI. After removal of 3 bases from V and 5 bases from J, the junction contained 7 bases not matched to a gene. CDR3 residues: CASSPSGRLGETQYF. The DNA for the CDR3 is TGTGCCAGCTCACCTAGCGGGAGATTGGGGGAGACCCAGTACTTC. The full variable domain, its missing parts supplied by reference TRBV18 and TRBJ2-5, is NAGVMQNPRHLVRRRGQEARLRCSPMKGHSHVYWYRQLPEEGLKFMVYLQKENIIDESGMPKERFSAEFPKEGPSILRIQQVVRGDSAAYFCASSPSGRLGETQYFGPGTRLLVL.

V usage is TRBV10-3 and J usage is TRBJ1-5; D remains ambiguous. Germline values: CDR1 ENHRY, CDR2 SYGVKD. Between the trimmed V and J ends, which lost 0 bases and 4 bases, there was a span of 13 bases. The CDR3 extends over 16 amino acids. The CDR3 reads CAISESIPGVNQPQHF. In DNA, the CDR3 is TGTGCCATCAGTGAGTCGATCCCGGGAGTTAATCAGCCCCAGCATTTT.

V is TRBV5-4 and J is TRBJ1-6, with D tentatively TRBD1 (6 bases). Trimming cost V 0 bases and J 10 bases, with 14 bases left between them. CDR1 is SGHNT, CDR2 YYREEE, per germline (reference sequence). This CDR3 has 15 residues. The CDR3, as DNA: TGTGCCAGCAGCTTGGCCAACAGGGAAAGGTCACCCCTCCACTTT. This gives the protein CASSLANRERSPLHF.

This chain connects TRBV20-1 to TRBJ2-5, with D possibly matching TRBD2 (6 bases). From germline, CDR1 is DFQATT and CDR2 SNEGSKA (reference sequence). The CDR3 covers 11 residues. As DNA, the CDR3 is TGCGGAGGGCAACCTCAAGAGACCCAGTACTTC. Residues: CGGQPQETQYF.

J is TRBJ2-7 and V is TRBV5-8; possibly TRBD1 for D (6 bases). Germline CDR1 and CDR2: SGHTS and YDEGEE. With 5 bases removed from V and 2 bases from J, the gap between germline ends came to 14 bases. The CDR3 has 14 residues. CDR3 in amino acids: CASRSGTSPYEQYF. As DNA, the CDR3 is TGTGCCAGCAGGTCCGGGACATCCCCCTACGAGCAGTACTTC.

The chain links TRBV18 to TRBJ2-5, with TRBD1 matching over 11 bases. This CDR3 spans 14 amino acids. The V and J ends lost 3 bases and 6 bases, in that order; junction bases with no gene match: 3. The germline V gene encodes CDR1 KGHSH and CDR2 LQKENI. This CDR3 is CASSPGQGVKTQYF. For the CDR3, the DNA is TGTGCCAGCTCACCGGGACAGGGGGTAAAGACCCAGTACTTC.

This clone was seen once. This chain joins TRBV18 and TRBJ2-5; tentative D call: TRBD1 (6 bases). The germline CDR1 and CDR2 sequences are KGHSH and LQKENI. V lost 3 bases to trimming and J lost 2 bases, with 7 bases between them. The length of the CDR3 is 13 residues. CDR3 protein: CASSPGHQETQYF. The CDR3 region has the DNA TGTGCCAGCTCACCGGGACATCAAGAGACCCAGTACTTC.